Following are 17 T cell receptor beta chains from one sample sequenced in a study of blood T cell repertoires in COVID-19. TCRdb keeps only in-frame clones here, not all; method: immunoSEQ multiplex PCR. The sample yields some 430,000 clones, less than 95% seen once. Sample: PBMCs or T cells enriched from blood (not recorded which). The receptors were gathered from a man aged 18 to 30 who had recovered from COVID-19.

Only one count was recorded for this clone. V usage is TRBV5-8 and J usage is TRBJ1-1; D ambiguous. Germline lookup yields CDR1 SGHTS and CDR2 YDEGEE. CDR3 length: 15 amino acids. V was cut by 0 bases and J by 5 bases, with 14 bases left in between. The CDR3 reads CASSLEAGKATEAFF. The CDR3 nucleotides are TGTGCCAGCAGCTTGGAGGCCGGGAAGGCAACTGAAGCTTTCTTT.

The J gene is TRBJ1-2, the V gene TRBV19; D is uncertain. The CDR3 is 12 residues long. The ends were cut back, 5 bases at V and 8 bases at J, with 12 bases in the middle. Germline values: CDR1 LNHDA, CDR2 SQIVND (reference sequence). The CDR3 DNA follows: TGTGCCAGTAGTGAAACGGTGCGCGGCTACACCTTC. The encoded protein is CASSETVRGYTF.

The genes are TRBV30 and TRBJ1-2, with D tentatively TRBD1 (5 bases). V shed 2 bases and J shed 8 bases, with 15 bases lying between them. Looked up from germline, CDR1 is GTSNPN and CDR2 is SVGIG (reference sequence). The CDR3 is made up of 13 amino acids. CDR3 DNA sequence: TGTGCCTGGAGTCCACCGGGACTAAAAGGCTACACCTTC. Translation gives CAWSPPGLKGYTF.

This rearrangement joins TRBV20-1 to TRBJ2-3; 7 positions agree with TRBD2. V trimming: 5 bases; J trimming: 9 bases; junction bases outside the gene matches: 5. Germline values: CDR1 DFQATT, CDR2 SNEGSKA (reference sequence). This CDR3 region has 11 residues. Written as DNA, the CDR3 is TGCAGTGCTCCGCTAGCGGAGACGCAGTATTTT. This gives the protein CSAPLAETQYF.

This clone has only one observation. This rearrangement joins TRBV27 to TRBJ1-6, with TRBD1 as a possible D gene (5 bases). Deletions cut 1 base from V and 10 bases from J, with 11 bases between. The CDR3 is 14 residues long. The V gene's germline CDR1 is MNHEY and CDR2 SMNVEV (reference sequence). The CDR3 spells CASSLWAGRSPLHF. CDR3 sequence (DNA): TGTGCCAGCAGTTTATGGGCAGGGCGGTCACCCCTCCACTTT.

The chain combines TRBV7-6 with TRBJ2-7, with 8 nucleotides matching TRBD1. V gave up 3 bases and J gave up 6 bases; unmatched junction bases: 10. This CDR3 is 15 amino acids long. Germline V gene lookup returns CDR1 SGHVS and CDR2 FNYEAQ. This CDR3 is CASSLAGQEAGEQYF. DNA of the CDR3: TGTGCCAGCAGCTTGGCGGGACAGGAGGCGGGCGAGCAGTACTTC.

J is TRBJ1-1 and V is TRBV7-3; a possible D gene is TRBD1 (6 bases). This CDR3 has 13 amino acids. The germline V gene encodes CDR1 SGHTA and CDR2 FQGTGA. V was trimmed by 5 bases and J by 5 bases, leaving 12 bases between them. As DNA, the CDR3 is TGTGCCAGCAGCCCGTCAGGGGTTACTGAAGCTTTCTTT. This sequence encodes CASSPSGVTEAFF.

This clone was seen only a few times. The CDR3 spells CASSENGNYGYTF. CDR3 sequence (DNA): TGCGCCAGCAGTGAGAACGGTAACTATGGCTACACCTTC. V usage is TRBV10-2 and J usage is TRBJ1-2; D call uncertain. There are 13 residues in the CDR3. V shed 2 bases and J shed 1 base, with 5 bases lying between them. The germline V gene has CDR1 WSHSY and CDR2 SAAADI.

The chain recombines TRBV28 with TRBJ1-5; D not resolved. Germline loops: CDR1 MDHEN, CDR2 SYDVKM. The CDR3 totals 16 residues. V was shortened by 8 bases and J by 7 bases, with 24 bases between the two germline ends. CDR3 protein: CASHTTSGRRTQPQHF. CDR3 nucleotide sequence: TGTGCCAGCCACACTACCTCCGGGAGACGAACGCAGCCCCAGCATTTT.

The CDR3 DNA reads as TGCGCCAGCAGCTTAGGCACCTTAGCGGGGTTAGGCAATGAGCAGTTCTTC. Translating it yields CASSLGTLAGLGNEQFF. The rearrangement links TRBV5-1 to TRBJ2-1; 8 bases are a match to TRBD2. The CDR3 is made up of 17 amino acids. The V gene's germline CDR1 is SGHRS and CDR2 YFSETQ. J gave up 6 bases and V 2 bases, and 13 bases lay outside the gene matches.

V is TRBV2 and J is TRBJ2-1; TRBD2 matches 9 bases. Looked up from germline, CDR1 is SNHLY and CDR2 is FYNNEI. After removal of 2 bases from V and 2 bases from J, the junction contained 4 bases not matched to a gene. The CDR3 has 16 residues. In DNA form, the CDR3 reads TGTGCCAGCAGTGAAACCCGACTAGCGGCCTACAATGAGCAGTTCTTC. This gives the protein CASSETRLAAYNEQFF.

The chain has TRBV13 and TRBJ2-2, with D uncertain. Germline V gene data show CDR1 as PRHDT and CDR2 as FYEKMQ (reference sequence). The CDR3 sequence is 14 residues long. Trimming cost V 5 bases and J 6 bases, with 13 bases left between them. CDR3 coding DNA: TGTGCCAGCAGCGTATATTCGCGCCCCGGGGAGCTGTTTTTT. Amino acid sequence: CASSVYSRPGELFF.

V and J are TRBV11-2 and TRBJ2-2; 7 bases align to TRBD1. Looked up from germline, CDR1 is SGHAT and CDR2 is FQNNGV. Trimming took 4 bases from V and 6 from J; bases not matched to a gene: 2. CDR3 size: 13 residues. The CDR3 is CASSYDRAGELFF. The CDR3 nucleotides read TGTGCCAGCAGCTACGACAGGGCCGGGGAGCTGTTTTTT.

The chain joins TRBV6-5 to TRBJ1-2; TRBD1 agrees at 7 bases. Unmatched junction bases numbered 10, after V lost 10 bases and J lost 2 bases. CDR3 length: 14 residues. Germline V gene lookup returns CDR1 MNHEY and CDR2 SVGAGI. CDR3 residues: CATQQEDRNYGYTF. In DNA, the CDR3 is TGTGCCACCCAGCAAGAGGACAGGAACTATGGCTACACCTTC.

V and J are TRBV10-3 and TRBJ2-1; D perhaps matches TRBD2 (6 bases). V was shortened by 11 bases and J by 5 bases, with 13 bases between the two germline ends. The CDR3 contains 12 residues. Germline values: CDR1 ENHRY, CDR2 SYGVKD. The CDR3 region is CASSSADNEQFF. CDR3 sequence (DNA): TGTGCCTCCTCTAGCGCTGACAATGAGCAGTTCTTC.

This sequence joins TRBV15 and TRBJ1-5; D is perhaps TRBD1 (5 bases). Germline values: CDR1 LNHNV, CDR2 YYDKDF (reference sequence). V was trimmed by 8 bases and J by 7 bases, leaving 18 bases between them. CDR3 length equals 14 residues. CDR3 loop: CATGAPTLRQPQHF. CDR3 coding DNA: TGTGCCACCGGGGCGCCGACCCTCAGGCAGCCCCAGCATTTT.

The chain carries TRBV12-3 or TRBV12-4 and TRBJ1-6, with no clear D. This CDR3 spans 13 amino acids. V gave up 2 bases and J gave up 8 bases, with 7 bases separating them. The DNA for the CDR3 is TGTGCCAGCAGTTTATGGCACGATTCACCCCTCCACTTT. It yields the protein CASSLWHDSPLHF.